The TCR beta chain described here comes from a study of cytomegalovirus exposure and HLA in healthy donors. Study outcomes and limitations: Associated with cytomegalovirus, according to the listing, were 150 to 200 TCR beta chains. Most TCR sequences showed up rarely, but some public TCRs showed up in many donors.

Points on this clone: What it binds is unknown.

Method: immunoSEQ multiplex PCR; TCRdb's copy keeps in-frame clones and lacks some. The sample records around 98,000 clones, 87% being singletons. CDR3 length: 16 amino acids. Looked up from germline, CDR1 is MRHNA and CDR2 is SNTAGT. V shed 3 bases, J shed 2 bases, and the junction held 4 bases outside the gene matches. The TCR comes from a man in his late teens or twenties in good health and CMV-seropositive. The specimen sequenced was PBMCs. The chain is built from TRBV6-4 and TRBJ2-1; 10 positions match TRBD2. Here the CDR3 reads CASSEAGGLPYNEQFF. CDR3 nucleotides: TGTGCCAGCAGTGAAGCGGGGGGGCTCCCCTACAATGAGCAGTTCTTC.